The clone carrying this TCR beta chain was detected many times. Antigen unknown. As the method for making TCR beta libraries, quantitative 5'-RACE with molecular barcodes was used. Via MiXCR, TCRdb re-called the 5' RACE reads, giving one row per CDR3 protein. The sample holds 50,000 or so distinct CDR3 sequences; 6.5% to 8% are singletons and the top ten take over 7%. This sample is part of a study of CD8 T cells in ankylosing spondylitis. The CDR3 is 14 amino acids. Trimming stripped 4 bases from V and 1 base from J, with 13 bases between. CDR1 is SQVTM and CDR2 is ANQGSEA in the germline V gene. Study conclusions and caveats: Clones tied to disease were said to be significantly enriched in matched ankylosing spondylitis synovial fluid.

The sample consisted of blood, either unsorted or a sorted T cell fraction (not recorded which). This rearrangement joins TRBV29-1 to TRBJ2-5; a possible D gene is TRBD1 (5 bases). The receptor's source is a female donor with ankylosing spondylitis or in good health (not recorded which). Written as DNA, the CDR3 is TGCAGCGTTGTTGACAGCCTTCGCCAAGAGACCCAGTACTTC. Its protein product is CSVVDSLRQETQYF.